The 21 T cell receptor beta chains below were found in one sample sequenced in a study of blood T cell repertoires in COVID-19 (TCRdb year 2020). Library prep was done by the immunoSEQ multiplex PCR assay. This immuneACCESS table, as held by TCRdb, lists in-frame sequences with V and J called but not all clones. Of the missing ones, under half trace to an unresolved V gene in checked studies; the others have no known cause. Within this sample are around 220,000 clones, with 90% of them counted one time only. The top ten clones comprise around 15% of the sample. The sequenced material came from PBMCs or T cells enriched from blood (not recorded which). The receptors come from a young man who had been exposed to COVID-19.

V and J are TRBV19 and TRBJ1-1; D gene ambiguous. The CDR3 has 15 residues. The V gene lost 1 base and the J gene lost 1 base, with 10 bases spanning the gap. CDR1 is LNHDA, CDR2 SQIVND, per germline (reference sequence). CDR3 in amino acids: CASSIGWQSNTEAFF. CDR3 nucleotides: TGTGCCAGTAGTATAGGCTGGCAGTCGAACACTGAAGCTTTCTTT. Filled out from reference TRBV19 and TRBJ1-1, the complete variable domain reads DGGITQSPKYLFRKEGQNVTLSCEQNLNHDAMYWYRQDPGQGLRLIYYSQIVNDFQKGDIAEGYSVSREKKESFPLTVTSAQKNPTAFYLCASSIGWQSNTEAFFGQGTRLTVV.

The rearrangement uses TRBV5-1 and TRBJ2-3; 12 bases agree with TRBD2. The CDR3 has 20 residues. The junction had 11 bases not matched to a gene; V was cut back by 0 bases and J by 0 bases. Germline V gives CDR1 SGHRS, CDR2 YFSETQ. Here the CDR3 DNA reads TGCGCCAGCAGCTTGGGCTTACTAGCGGGGGGAACTCCTAGCACAGATACGCAGTATTTT. Protein sequence: CASSLGLLAGGTPSTDTQYF.

This chain joins TRBV4-1 and TRBJ2-4; D unclear. V lost 0 bases to trimming and J lost 8 bases, with 8 bases between them. Germline V lookup: CDR1 MGHRA, CDR2 YSYEKL. The CDR3 spans 13 residues. The CDR3 nucleotides read TGCGCCAGCAGCCAAGACGACTCCCACATTCAGTACTTC. Translating it yields CASSQDDSHIQYF.

The J gene is TRBJ2-7, the V gene TRBV11-2, with TRBD2 matching over 10 bases. Germline loops: CDR1 SGHAT, CDR2 FQNNGV. CDR3 length: 14 residues. V shed 6 bases and J 4 bases; nucleotides not matched to a gene: 6. The CDR3 DNA reads as TGTGCCAGCAGGGAACTAGCGGGACCGTACGAGCAGTACTTC. Its translation is CASRELAGPYEQYF.

The V gene is TRBV24-1, the J gene TRBJ1-2, with 10 bases identical to TRBD1. The germline V gene has CDR1 KGHDR and CDR2 SFDVKD. J gave up 4 bases and V 11 bases, and 6 bases lay outside the gene matches. The CDR3 totals 13 residues. In DNA, the CDR3 is TGTGCCATCAAGGACAGGGGGGGCTATGGCTACACCTTC. Protein product: CAIKDRGGYGYTF.

This clone was counted only a few times. This chain uses TRBV30 with TRBJ1-2; no definite D call. Germline loops: CDR1 GTSNPN, CDR2 SVGIG (reference sequence). The V gene lost 0 bases and the J gene lost 4 bases, with 12 bases spanning the gap. The length of the CDR3 is 14 residues. The CDR3 region has the DNA TGTGCCTGGAGTGTACCACCGCCGGGCTATGGCTACACCTTC. It is translated as CAWSVPPPGYGYTF.

This chain uses TRBV4-1 with TRBJ1-5; TRBD1 aligns across 7 bases. The V gene end was trimmed by 1 base and the J gene end by 4 bases; junction bases not matched to a gene: 4. Per germline, CDR1 MGHRA and CDR2 YSYEKL. The CDR3 is 15 residues long. The CDR3 region is CASSQGPGGNQPQHF. The CDR3 coding sequence is TGCGCCAGCAGCCAAGGCCCAGGGGGTAATCAGCCCCAGCATTTT.

The chain uses TRBV6-6 and TRBJ1-2, with D possibly being TRBD1 (6 bases). The CDR3 spans 13 residues. Germline V gives CDR1 MNHNY, CDR2 SVGAGI (reference sequence). V gave up 2 bases and J gave up 6 bases, with 10 bases separating them. In DNA, the CDR3 is TGTGCCAGCAGTTACACAGGGATTCATGGCTACACCTTC. This gives the protein CASSYTGIHGYTF.

This chain joins TRBV20-1 and TRBJ2-3; D unclear. Per germline, CDR1 DFQATT and CDR2 SNEGSKA (reference sequence). The V end was cut by 1 base, the J end by 4 bases, with 3 bases between. This CDR3 is built from 11 residues. CDR3 nucleotide sequence: TGCAGTGCTAGAGTCGCAGATACGCAGTATTTT. Encoded protein: CSARVADTQYF.

This clone was counted a few times. V and J are TRBV7-3 and TRBJ2-2, with no clear D. CDR1 is SGHTA and CDR2 is FQGTGA in the germline V gene. The CDR3 totals 12 residues. With 3 bases removed from V and 8 bases from J, the gap between germline ends came to 7 bases. CDR3 sequence reads: CASSLAVGELFF. Written as DNA, the CDR3 is TGTGCCAGCAGCTTGGCCGTGGGGGAGCTGTTTTTT.

The J gene is TRBJ1-6, the V gene TRBV11-2; 8 positions match TRBD1. CDR3 size: 15 residues. Germline CDR1 and CDR2: SGHAT and FQNNGV. Germline trimming cut 6 bases from V and 9 bases from J; bases unmatched to any gene: 10. The CDR3 sequence is CASSNLDRESSPLHF. The CDR3, as DNA: TGTGCCAGCAGTAACTTGGACAGGGAAAGTTCACCCCTCCACTTT.

The chain joins TRBV4-3 to TRBJ1-3; D is undetermined. Germline lookup yields CDR1 LGHNA and CDR2 YSLEER. V was trimmed by 0 bases and J by 0 bases, leaving 12 bases between them. The CDR3 consists of 17 residues. CDR3 in DNA: TGCGCCAGCAGCCAAGAAGTCCCACAAAGCTCTGGAAACACCATATATTTT. This gives the protein CASSQEVPQSSGNTIYF.

V and J are TRBV29-1 and TRBJ1-1; possible D gene TRBD1, 5 bases. This CDR3 comprises 12 residues. CDR1 and CDR2 (germline): SQVTM, ANQGSEA. Trimming removed 4 bases from V and 10 bases from J, with 16 bases in between. The CDR3 DNA reads as TGCAGCGTTGGGGGGGATGTGGTAAGAGCTTTCTTT. This encodes CSVGGDVVRAFF.

The V and J genes are TRBV4-1 and TRBJ2-7; 7 bases agree with TRBD1. V shed 0 bases and J 2 bases; nucleotides not matched to a gene: 7. This CDR3 has 16 residues. The V gene's germline CDR1 is MGHRA and CDR2 YSYEKL. The CDR3 reads CASSQDPGTAPYEQYF. The CDR3 DNA sequence: TGCGCCAGCAGCCAAGATCCCGGGACAGCCCCCTACGAGCAGTACTTC.

This rearrangement joins TRBV10-2 to TRBJ2-3, with 11 positions matching TRBD2. J lost 4 bases, V lost 4 bases, and 7 bases had no gene match. CDR1 and CDR2 from the germline V gene are WSHSY and SAAADI. This CDR3 region has 16 residues. In DNA, the CDR3 is TGCGCCAGCAGTGTAGCGGGGGGGGCAAAAGCAGATACGCAGTATTTT. This codes for CASSVAGGAKADTQYF.

The chain is built from TRBV6-5 and TRBJ2-5, with D possibly matching TRBD1 (5 bases). Germline values: CDR1 MNHEY, CDR2 SVGAGI. The CDR3 is made up of 11 amino acids. Trimming stripped 6 bases from V and 3 bases from J, with 5 bases between. The CDR3 DNA follows: TGTGCCAGCAGACAGGAAGAGACCCAGTACTTC. Its translation: CASRQEETQYF.

The chain has TRBV4-1 and TRBJ1-1, with no clear D. This CDR3 has 18 amino acids. Germline CDR1 MGHRA, CDR2 YSYEKL. The germline V and J ends were trimmed by 3 bases and 1 base, with 21 bases remaining between them. The CDR3 protein is CASSQDYGRAQQNTEAFF. The CDR3 DNA is TGCGCCAGCAGCCAGGACTACGGACGGGCGCAGCAGAACACTGAAGCTTTCTTT.

This clone came up a few times. The chain combines TRBV29-1 with TRBJ2-7; D remains ambiguous. CDR1 is SQVTM, CDR2 ANQGSEA, per germline. The CDR3 totals 11 residues. Trimming removed 3 bases at V and 5 bases at J, with 8 bases between. The CDR3: CSVDGQDEQYF. CDR3 sequence (DNA): TGCAGCGTTGATGGGCAGGACGAGCAGTACTTC.

This chain links TRBV5-1 with TRBJ2-3; D perhaps matches TRBD1 (5 bases). Germline CDR1 SGHRS, CDR2 YFSETQ. The CDR3 runs to 17 residues. The V and J ends lost 0 bases and 8 bases respectively, with 22 bases between them. The CDR3 sequence is CASSLARMRQSWSTQYF. CDR3 DNA sequence: TGCGCCAGCAGCTTGGCCAGAATGCGACAGAGCTGGAGTACGCAGTATTTT.

V is TRBV18 and J is TRBJ1-6; a possible D gene is TRBD1 (5 bases). The CDR3 consists of 15 residues. V shed 3 bases and J shed 10 bases, with 16 bases lying between them. Germline values: CDR1 KGHSH, CDR2 LQKENI. The CDR3 nucleotides are TGTGCCAGCTCACCTCAGGAGGGGAGGCAATCACCCCTCCACTTT. The encoded protein is CASSPQEGRQSPLHF.

The J gene is TRBJ2-3, the V gene TRBV5-4; 12 bases are shared with TRBD2. J was trimmed by 4 bases and V by 3 bases; bases with no gene match: 3. The germline CDR1 and CDR2 sequences are SGHNT and YYREEE (reference sequence). The CDR3 length is 15 residues. CDR3 DNA sequence: TGTGCCAGCAGCTGGACTAGCGGGGCGTCAGATACGCAGTATTTT. This translates into CASSWTSGASDTQYF.